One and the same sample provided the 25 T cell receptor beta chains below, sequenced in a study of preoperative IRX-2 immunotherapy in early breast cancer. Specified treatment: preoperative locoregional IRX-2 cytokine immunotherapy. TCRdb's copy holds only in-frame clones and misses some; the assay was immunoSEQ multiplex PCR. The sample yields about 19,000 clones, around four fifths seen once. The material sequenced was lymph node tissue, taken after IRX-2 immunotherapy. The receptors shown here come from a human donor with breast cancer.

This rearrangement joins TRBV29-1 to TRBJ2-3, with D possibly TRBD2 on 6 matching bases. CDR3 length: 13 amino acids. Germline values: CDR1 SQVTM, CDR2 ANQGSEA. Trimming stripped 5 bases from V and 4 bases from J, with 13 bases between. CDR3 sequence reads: CSVSGGSADTQYF. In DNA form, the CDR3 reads TGCAGCGTTTCTGGAGGGAGTGCAGATACGCAGTATTTT.

The CDR3 sequence is CASRRDSAPHRLYEQYF. The CDR3 DNA is TGTGCCAGCAGGAGAGACAGTGCCCCCCATAGATTGTACGAGCAGTACTTC. This chain links TRBV6-8 with TRBJ2-7; perhaps TRBD1 as D (5 bases). From germline, CDR1 is MNHGY and CDR2 SAAAGT. The CDR3 is 17 amino acids. Trimming pared 6 bases from V and 4 bases from J, leaving 25 bases between.

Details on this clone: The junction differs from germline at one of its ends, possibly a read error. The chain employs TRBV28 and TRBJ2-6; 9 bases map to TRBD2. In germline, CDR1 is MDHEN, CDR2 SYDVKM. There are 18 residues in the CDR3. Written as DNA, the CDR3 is TGTGCCAGCAGCCCGGGGCTAGCGGGACCCTCTGGGGCCAATGTCCTGACTTTC. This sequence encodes CASSPGLAGPSGANVLTF.

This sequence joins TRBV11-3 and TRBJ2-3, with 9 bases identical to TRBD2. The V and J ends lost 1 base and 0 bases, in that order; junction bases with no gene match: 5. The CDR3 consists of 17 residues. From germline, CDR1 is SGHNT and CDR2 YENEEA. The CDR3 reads CASSLGGTSSSTDTQYF. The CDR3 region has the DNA TGTGCCAGCAGCTTAGGAGGGACTAGCAGTAGCACAGATACGCAGTATTTT.

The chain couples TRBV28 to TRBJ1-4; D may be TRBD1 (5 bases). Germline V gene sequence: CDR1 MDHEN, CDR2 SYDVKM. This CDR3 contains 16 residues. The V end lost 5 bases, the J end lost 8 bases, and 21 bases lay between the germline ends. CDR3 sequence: CASSPRRRRDGEKLFF. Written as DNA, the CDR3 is TGTGCCAGCAGTCCCCGTCGGCGAAGGGACGGAGAAAAACTGTTTTTT.

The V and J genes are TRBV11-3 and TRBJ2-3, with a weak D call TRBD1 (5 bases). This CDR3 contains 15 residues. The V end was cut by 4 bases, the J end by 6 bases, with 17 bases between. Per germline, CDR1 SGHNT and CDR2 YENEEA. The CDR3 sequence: CASSSRTSRSDTQYF. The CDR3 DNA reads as TGTGCCAGCAGCTCAAGGACAAGCAGGTCGGATACGCAGTATTTT.

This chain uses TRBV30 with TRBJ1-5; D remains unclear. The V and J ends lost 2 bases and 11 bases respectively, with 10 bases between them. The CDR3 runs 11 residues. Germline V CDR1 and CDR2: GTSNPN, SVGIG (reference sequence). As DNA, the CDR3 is TGTGCCTGGAGTACTGGGGAGGCCCAGCATTTT. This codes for CAWSTGEAQHF.

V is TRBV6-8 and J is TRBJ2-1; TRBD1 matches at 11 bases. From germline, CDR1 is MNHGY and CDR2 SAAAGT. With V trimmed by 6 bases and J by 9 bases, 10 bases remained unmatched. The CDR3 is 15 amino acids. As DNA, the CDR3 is TGTGCCAGCAGACCCGGGACAGGGGGGATGAGTGAGCAGTTCTTC. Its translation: CASRPGTGGMSEQFF.

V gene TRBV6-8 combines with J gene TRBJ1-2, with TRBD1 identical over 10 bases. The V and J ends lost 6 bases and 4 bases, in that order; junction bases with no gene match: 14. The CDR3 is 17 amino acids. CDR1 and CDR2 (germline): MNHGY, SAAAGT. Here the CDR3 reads CASSRGAGTGVSYGYTF. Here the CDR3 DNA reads TGTGCCAGCAGCCGAGGGGCCGGGACAGGGGTCAGCTATGGCTACACCTTC.

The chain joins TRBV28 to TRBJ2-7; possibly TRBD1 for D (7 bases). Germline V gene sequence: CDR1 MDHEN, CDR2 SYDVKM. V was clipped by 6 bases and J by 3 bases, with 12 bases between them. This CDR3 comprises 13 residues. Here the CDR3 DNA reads TGTGCCAGCAGGAGACAGGGACTCTACGAGCAGTACTTC. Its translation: CASRRQGLYEQYF.

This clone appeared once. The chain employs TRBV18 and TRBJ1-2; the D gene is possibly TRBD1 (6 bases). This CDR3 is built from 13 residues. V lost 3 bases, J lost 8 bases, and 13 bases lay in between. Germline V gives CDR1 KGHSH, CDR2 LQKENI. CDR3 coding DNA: TGTGCCAGCTCACCTCAGGGGACCGAGGGCTACACCTTC. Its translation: CASSPQGTEGYTF.

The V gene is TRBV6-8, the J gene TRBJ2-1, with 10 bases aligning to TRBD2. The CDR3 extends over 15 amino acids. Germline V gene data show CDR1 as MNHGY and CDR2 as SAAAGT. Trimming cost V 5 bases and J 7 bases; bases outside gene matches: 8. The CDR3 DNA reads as TGTGCCAGCAGTGGTGGGACTAGCGTGGGTAATGAGCAGTTCTTC. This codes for CASSGGTSVGNEQFF.

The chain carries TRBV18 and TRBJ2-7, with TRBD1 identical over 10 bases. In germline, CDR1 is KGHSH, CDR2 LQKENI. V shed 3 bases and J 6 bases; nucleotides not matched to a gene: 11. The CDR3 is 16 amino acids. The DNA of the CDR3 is TGTGCCAGCTCACCGCCGGGACAGGGGACAGGAAGCGAGCAGTACTTC. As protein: CASSPPGQGTGSEQYF. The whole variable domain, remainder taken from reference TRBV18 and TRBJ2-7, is NAGVMQNPRHLVRRRGQEARLRCSPMKGHSHVYWYRQLPEEGLKFMVYLQKENIIDESGMPKERFSAEFPKEGPSILRIQQVVRGDSAAYFCASSPPGQGTGSEQYFGPGTRLTVT.

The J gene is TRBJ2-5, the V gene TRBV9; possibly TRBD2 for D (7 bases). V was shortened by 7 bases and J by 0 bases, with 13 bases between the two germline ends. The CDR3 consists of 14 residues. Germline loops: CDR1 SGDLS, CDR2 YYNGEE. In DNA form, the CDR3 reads TGTGCCAGCGCTCGGGGGGCTAACCAAGAGACCCAGTACTTC. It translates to CASARGANQETQYF.

This CDR3 is CASGFGQTKNIQYF. CDR3 DNA sequence: TGTGCTAGTGGTTTTGGCCAGACTAAAAACATTCAGTACTTC. This rearrangement joins TRBV12-5 to TRBJ2-4; D gene uncertain. This CDR3 region has 14 residues. With 3 bases removed from V and 4 bases from J, the gap between germline ends came to 10 bases. CDR1 and CDR2 from the germline V gene are LGHNT and FRNRAP.

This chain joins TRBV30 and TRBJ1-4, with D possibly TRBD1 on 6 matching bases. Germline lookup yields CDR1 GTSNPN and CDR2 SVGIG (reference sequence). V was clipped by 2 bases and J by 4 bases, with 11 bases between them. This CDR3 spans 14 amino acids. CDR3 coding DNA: TGTGCCTGGAGTCCAGGGGCCAATAATGAAAAACTGTTTTTT. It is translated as CAWSPGANNEKLFF.

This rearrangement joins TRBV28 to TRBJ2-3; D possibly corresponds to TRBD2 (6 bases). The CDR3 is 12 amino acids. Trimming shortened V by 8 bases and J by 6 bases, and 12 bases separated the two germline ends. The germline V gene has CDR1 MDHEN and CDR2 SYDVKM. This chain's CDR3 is CASLTEGDTQYF. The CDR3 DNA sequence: TGTGCCAGCCTCACGGAGGGGGATACGCAGTATTTT. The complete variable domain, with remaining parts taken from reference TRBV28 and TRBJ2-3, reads DVKVTQSSRYLVKRTGEKVFLECVQDMDHENMFWYRQDPGLGLRLIYFSYDVKMKEKGDIPEGYSVSREKKERFSLILESASTNQTSMYLCASLTEGDTQYFGPGTRLTVL.

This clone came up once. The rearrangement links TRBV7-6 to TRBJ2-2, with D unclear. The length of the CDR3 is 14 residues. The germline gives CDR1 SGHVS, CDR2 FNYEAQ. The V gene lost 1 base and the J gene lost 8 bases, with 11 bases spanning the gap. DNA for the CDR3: TGTGCCAGCAGCTTAGTACTGCTGCAAGGGGAGCTGTTTTTT. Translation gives CASSLVLLQGELFF.

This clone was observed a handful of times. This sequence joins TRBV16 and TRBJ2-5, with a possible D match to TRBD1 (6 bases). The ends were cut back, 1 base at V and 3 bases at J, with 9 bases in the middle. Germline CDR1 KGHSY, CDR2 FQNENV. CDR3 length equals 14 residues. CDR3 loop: CASSQLGAEETQYF. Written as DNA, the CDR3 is TGTGCCAGCAGCCAATTGGGGGCCGAAGAGACCCAGTACTTC.

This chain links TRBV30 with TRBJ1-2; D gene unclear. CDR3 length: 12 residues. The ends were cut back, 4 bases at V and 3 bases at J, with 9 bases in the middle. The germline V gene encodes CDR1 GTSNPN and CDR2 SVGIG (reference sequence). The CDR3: CAWKPIHYGYTF. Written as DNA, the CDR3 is TGTGCCTGGAAGCCTATCCACTATGGCTACACCTTC.

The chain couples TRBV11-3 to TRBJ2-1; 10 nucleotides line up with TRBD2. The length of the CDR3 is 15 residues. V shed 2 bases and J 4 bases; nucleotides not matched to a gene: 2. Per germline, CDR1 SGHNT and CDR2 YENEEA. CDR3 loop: CASSLLAGAYNEQFF. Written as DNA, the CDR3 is TGTGCCAGCAGCTTACTAGCGGGAGCGTACAATGAGCAGTTCTTC.

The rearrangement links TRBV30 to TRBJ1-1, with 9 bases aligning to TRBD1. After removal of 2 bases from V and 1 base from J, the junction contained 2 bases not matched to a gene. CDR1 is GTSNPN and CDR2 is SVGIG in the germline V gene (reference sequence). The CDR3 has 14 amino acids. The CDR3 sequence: CAWSQGQGNTEAFF. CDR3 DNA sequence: TGTGCCTGGAGTCAGGGACAGGGGAACACTGAAGCTTTCTTT. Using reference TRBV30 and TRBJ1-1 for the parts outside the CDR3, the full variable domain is SQTIHQWPATLVQPVGSPLSLECTVEGTSNPNLYWYRQAAGRGLQLLFYSVGIGQISSEVPQNLSASRPQDRQFILSSKKLLLSDSGFYLCAWSQGQGNTEAFFGQGTRLTVV.

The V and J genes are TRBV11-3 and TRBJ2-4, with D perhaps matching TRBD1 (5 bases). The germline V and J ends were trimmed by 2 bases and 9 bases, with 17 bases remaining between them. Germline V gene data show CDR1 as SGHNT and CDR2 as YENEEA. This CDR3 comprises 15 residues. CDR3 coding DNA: TGTGCCAGCAGCTTACCGGCAGGGCCTGATGGCATTCAGTACTTC. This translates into CASSLPAGPDGIQYF. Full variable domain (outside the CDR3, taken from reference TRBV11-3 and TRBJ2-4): EAGVVQSPRYKIIEKKQPVAFWCNPISGHNTLYWYLQNLGQGPELLIRYENEEAVDDSQLPKDRFSAERLKGVDSTLKIQPAELGDSAVYLCASSLPAGPDGIQYFGAGTRLSVL.

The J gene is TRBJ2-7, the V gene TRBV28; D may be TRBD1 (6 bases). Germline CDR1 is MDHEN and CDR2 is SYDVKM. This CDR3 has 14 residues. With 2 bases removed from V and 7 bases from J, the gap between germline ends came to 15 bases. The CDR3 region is CASSLGVGGDEQYF. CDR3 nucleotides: TGTGCCAGCAGTTTAGGGGTTGGGGGCGATGAGCAGTACTTC.

CDR3 sequence reads: CASGLFGSPYNEQFF. In nucleotides, the CDR3 is TGTGCTAGTGGTTTGTTCGGGAGCCCTTACAATGAGCAGTTCTTC. The chain links TRBV12-5 to TRBJ2-1; D perhaps matches TRBD2 (6 bases). CDR3 length: 15 amino acids. V lost 2 bases, J lost 4 bases, and 12 bases lay in between. Germline lookup yields CDR1 LGHNT and CDR2 FRNRAP.